These 25 T cell receptor beta chains were sequenced from one sample in a study of T cell responses to AZD1222 COVID-19 vaccine. Sequencing used immunoSEQ multiplex PCR; TCRdb keeps in-frame clones, though not all of them. The table has some 150,000 clones, about 88% seen once. This specimen consisted of peripheral blood, obtained on day 0 of AZD1222 vaccination. These receptors came from an adult in good health.

This clone was detected once. The chain couples TRBV6-5 to TRBJ1-3; D call uncertain. Germline CDR1 MNHEY, CDR2 SVGAGI. V gave up 2 bases and J gave up 6 bases, with 11 bases separating them. There are 14 residues in the CDR3. This CDR3 reads CASSYGPELNTIYF. The CDR3 DNA reads as TGTGCCAGCAGTTACGGGCCAGAGCTAAACACCATATATTTT.

V usage is TRBV18 and J usage is TRBJ2-2; maybe TRBD1 (6 bases). Trimming pared 6 bases from V and 10 bases from J, leaving 15 bases between. The CDR3 is 13 residues long. Germline-derived CDR1 and CDR2 are KGHSH and LQKENI. CDR3 sequence reads: CASSGAFRAELFF. CDR3 nucleotides: TGTGCCAGCTCGGGGGCCTTCCGAGCGGAGCTGTTTTTT.

This sequence joins TRBV9 and TRBJ1-6, with unresolved D. V lost 2 bases, J lost 7 bases, and 10 bases lay in between. The CDR3 totals 14 residues. Germline V gives CDR1 SGDLS, CDR2 YYNGEE. The CDR3 nucleotides read TGTGCCAGCAGCGTGACGGATACAAATTCACCCCTCCACTTT. This codes for CASSVTDTNSPLHF. The variable domain in full, completed from reference TRBV9 and TRBJ1-6, reads DSGVTQTPKHLITATGQRVTLRCSPRSGDLSVYWYQQSLDQGLQFLIQYYNGEERAKGNILERFSAQQFPDLHSELNLSSLELGDSALYFCASSVTDTNSPLHFGNGTRLTVT.

Notes on this clone: An end of the junction differs from the germline gene, which may be a read error. This chain connects TRBV7-2 to TRBJ2-7, with 11 nucleotides matching TRBD2. CDR3 length: 12 residues. Looked up from germline, CDR1 is SGHTA and CDR2 is FQGNSA. The CDR3 is CASRLLAGELYF. Written as DNA, the CDR3 is TGTGCCAGCAGGTTACTAGCGGGGGAGCTGTACTTC.

This rearrangement joins TRBV7-9 to TRBJ1-4, with 8 positions matching TRBD1. From germline, CDR1 is SEHNR and CDR2 FQNEAQ (reference sequence). The CDR3 spans 15 residues. V shed 4 bases, J shed 8 bases, and the junction held 9 bases outside the gene matches. As DNA, the CDR3 is TGTGCCAGCAGCTCGGACAGGGAAGCTAGCGAAAAACTGTTTTTT. Translated: CASSSDREASEKLFF.

The chain uses TRBV7-3 and TRBJ1-5, with a possible D match to TRBD1 (5 bases). CDR3 length: 20 amino acids. The V gene's germline CDR1 is SGHTA and CDR2 FQGTGA. Trimming took off 0 bases at V and 0 bases at J, with 21 bases between the two ends. The CDR3 DNA is TGTGCCAGCAGCTTAACGGAGGACAAGGGCGCGGCCAGTAGCAATCAGCCCCAGCATTTT. Residues: CASSLTEDKGAASSNQPQHF.

V is TRBV19 and J is TRBJ1-1; 8 nucleotides line up with TRBD1. The J segment lost 6 bases and the V segment lost 4 bases, leaving 1 base of the junction unmatched. The CDR3 covers 12 residues. Germline V gives CDR1 LNHDA, CDR2 SQIVND (reference sequence). The CDR3 region is CASSNRGSEAFF. The DNA for the CDR3 is TGTGCCAGTAGTAACAGGGGGTCTGAAGCTTTCTTT.

This chain uses TRBV5-3 with TRBJ1-2, with D possibly being TRBD1 (6 bases). TRBV5-3 is marked as an open reading frame, function uncertain. The V and J ends lost 4 bases and 4 bases respectively, with 17 bases between them. This CDR3 has 15 amino acids. CDR3 DNA sequence: TGTGCCAGAAGCACCCTCGGGGGGCGAAGCTATGGCTACACCTTC. It translates to CARSTLGGRSYGYTF.

The V call is TRBV9, the J call TRBJ1-1; 9 bases line up with TRBD1. The CDR3 is 15 residues long. The V gene's germline CDR1 is SGDLS and CDR2 YYNGEE. The junction had 4 bases not matched to a gene; V was cut back by 3 bases and J by 1 base. This CDR3 is CASSDHRGQNTEAFF. CDR3 nucleotides: TGTGCCAGCAGCGACCACAGGGGGCAGAACACTGAAGCTTTCTTT. The variable domain in full, with the rest retrieved from reference TRBV9 and TRBJ1-1, is DSGVTQTPKHLITATGQRVTLRCSPRSGDLSVYWYQQSLDQGLQFLIQYYNGEERAKGNILERFSAQQFPDLHSELNLSSLELGDSALYFCASSDHRGQNTEAFFGQGTRLTVV.

Remarks on this clone: This sample also contains other DNA sequences that code for the same CDR3. V is TRBV19 and J is TRBJ2-1; D gene ambiguous. Trimming left V 5 bases short and J 1 base short, with 0 bases between. CDR1 is LNHDA, CDR2 SQIVND, per germline (reference sequence). The CDR3 consists of 11 residues. Here the CDR3 DNA reads TGTGCCAGTAGTTCCTACAATGAGCAGTTCTTC. It is translated as CASSSYNEQFF.

The genes are TRBV6-6 and TRBJ1-6; D is possibly TRBD1 (5 bases). The V and J ends lost 5 bases and 5 bases respectively, with 10 bases between them. This CDR3 has 14 amino acids. The V gene's germline CDR1 is MNHNY and CDR2 SVGAGI (reference sequence). CDR3 in amino acids: CASSPGTDNSPLHF. For the CDR3, the DNA is TGTGCCAGCAGTCCGGGGACGGATAATTCACCCCTCCACTTT.

This clone appeared a few times. The rearrangement joins TRBV10-3 to TRBJ1-2; D possibly corresponds to TRBD1 (6 bases). V lost 2 bases, J lost 7 bases, and 11 bases lay in between. This CDR3 is built from 13 residues. Looked up from germline, CDR1 is ENHRY and CDR2 is SYGVKD. Here the CDR3 DNA reads TGTGCCATCAGTGAGCTTCGGGGGCTTGGCTACACCTTC. It codes for CAISELRGLGYTF.

V gene TRBV7-8 combines with J gene TRBJ1-2, with 10 bases fitting TRBD1. With 1 base clipped from V and 0 bases from J, the junction kept 2 bases outside the gene matches. This CDR3 contains 16 residues. CDR1 is SGHVS and CDR2 is FQNEAQ in the germline V gene. The CDR3 coding sequence is TGTGCCAGCAGCTTAGGGACAGGGGGACCTAACTATGGCTACACCTTC. The encoded protein is CASSLGTGGPNYGYTF.

The chain has TRBV10-2 and TRBJ1-5, with D uncertain. With 10 bases removed from V and 2 bases from J, the gap between germline ends came to 9 bases. Germline CDR1 WSHSY, CDR2 SAAADI. This CDR3 has 12 residues. This chain's CDR3 is CATDIGNQPQHF. The DNA for the CDR3 is TGCGCCACAGACATAGGCAATCAGCCCCAGCATTTT.

The chain joins TRBV19 to TRBJ2-2; D unclear. Trimming left V 7 bases short and J 2 bases short, with 11 bases between. CDR1 and CDR2 from the germline V gene are LNHDA and SQIVND (reference sequence). The CDR3 loop spans 14 amino acids. The CDR3 nucleotides read TGTGCCAGTAAATGGCAGAGAAACACCGGGGAGCTGTTTTTT. This encodes CASKWQRNTGELFF.

With regard to this clone: The same CDR3 can be traced to other DNA sequences in this sample. The chain links TRBV5-4 to TRBJ1-1, with TRBD1 as a possible D gene (5 bases). There are 13 residues in the CDR3. The V end lost 4 bases, the J end lost 1 base, and 8 bases lay between the germline ends. Per germline, CDR1 SGHNT and CDR2 YYREEE (reference sequence). The CDR3 spells CASSPDKNTEAFF. Written as DNA, the CDR3 is TGTGCCAGCAGCCCGGACAAGAACACTGAAGCTTTCTTT.

J is TRBJ2-7 and V is TRBV27, with TRBD1 as a possible D gene (5 bases). Germline V gene lookup returns CDR1 MNHEY and CDR2 SMNVEV (reference sequence). Trimming cost V 6 bases and J 5 bases, with 8 bases left between them. The CDR3 covers 11 residues. The CDR3 nucleotides read TGTGCCAGCAGGCAGGGCCACGAGCAGTACTTC. Protein product: CASRQGHEQYF.

Points on this clone: Distinct nucleotide sequences in the sample also encode this CDR3. The chain carries TRBV5-1 and TRBJ1-3, with D unclear. CDR1 is SGHRS and CDR2 is YFSETQ in the germline V gene. The CDR3 loop spans 13 amino acids. Trimming removed 0 bases from V and 4 bases from J, with 5 bases in between. This chain's CDR3 is CASSLDPGNTIYF. The CDR3 DNA sequence: TGCGCCAGCAGCTTGGACCCGGGAAACACCATATATTTT.

Details on this clone: Because the CDR3's place on the DNA is in doubt, the DNA is left out and the CDR3 is given as listed by TCRdb. This rearrangement joins TRBV1 to TRBJ2-7; TRBD2 was called by the table and not checked on the DNA. TRBV1 is marked as a pseudogene. The CDR3 extends over 17 residues, inclusive of both ends. CDR3 region: CTSSQEFARGAHYEQYF.

This sequence joins TRBV7-3 and TRBJ2-7; 9 bases match TRBD1. The germline gives CDR1 SGHTA, CDR2 FQGTGA. The CDR3 loop spans 14 amino acids. J was trimmed by 2 bases and V by 5 bases; bases with no gene match: 4. This CDR3 reads CASSTGTGPYEQYF. CDR3 bases: TGTGCCAGCAGCACCGGGACAGGGCCCTACGAGCAGTACTTC.

The gene calls are TRBV5-1 and TRBJ2-7, with TRBD1 identical over 8 bases. The germline gives CDR1 SGHRS, CDR2 YFSETQ. This CDR3 has 14 amino acids. V lost 2 bases to trimming and J lost 1 base; unmatched junction nucleotides: 2. CDR3 region: CASSLQGGSYEQYF. CDR3 nucleotides: TGCGCCAGCAGCTTACAGGGGGGATCCTACGAGCAGTACTTC.

The V call is TRBV28, the J call TRBJ1-5; D uncertain. The CDR3 totals 12 residues. V lost 2 bases to trimming and J lost 4 bases, with 3 bases between them. Looked up from germline, CDR1 is MDHEN and CDR2 is SYDVKM. CDR3 amino acids: CASSLGNQPQHF. The CDR3 coding sequence is TGTGCCAGCAGTTTAGGGAATCAGCCCCAGCATTTT.

The gene calls are TRBV28 and TRBJ1-4, with 11 bases aligning to TRBD1. From germline, CDR1 is MDHEN and CDR2 SYDVKM. The J segment lost 7 bases and the V segment lost 6 bases, leaving 4 bases of the junction unmatched. The CDR3 runs 14 residues. CDR3 DNA: TGTGCCAGCAGGCCGGGACAGGGGGTTGAAAAACTGTTTTTT. This gives the protein CASRPGQGVEKLFF.

This clone was seen only a few times. CDR3 bases: TGTGCCAGCAGCTCGGCTCCGGACAGTGTCCCCGAGCAGTACTTC. Amino acid sequence: CASSSAPDSVPEQYF. The V call is TRBV2, the J call TRBJ2-7, with D tentatively TRBD1 (6 bases). There are 15 residues in the CDR3. Trimming left V 6 bases short and J 6 bases short, with 21 bases between. CDR1 is SNHLY, CDR2 FYNNEI, per germline.

This chain links TRBV4-3 with TRBJ2-5; D possibly uses TRBD1 or TRBD2 (7 bases each). Trimming shortened V by 4 bases and J by 4 bases, and 16 bases separated the two germline ends. The V gene's germline CDR1 is LGHNA and CDR2 YSLEER. There are 15 residues in the CDR3. The CDR3 reads CASSPREGASETQYF. The CDR3 bases are TGCGCCAGCAGCCCAAGGGAGGGGGCTTCAGAGACCCAGTACTTC.